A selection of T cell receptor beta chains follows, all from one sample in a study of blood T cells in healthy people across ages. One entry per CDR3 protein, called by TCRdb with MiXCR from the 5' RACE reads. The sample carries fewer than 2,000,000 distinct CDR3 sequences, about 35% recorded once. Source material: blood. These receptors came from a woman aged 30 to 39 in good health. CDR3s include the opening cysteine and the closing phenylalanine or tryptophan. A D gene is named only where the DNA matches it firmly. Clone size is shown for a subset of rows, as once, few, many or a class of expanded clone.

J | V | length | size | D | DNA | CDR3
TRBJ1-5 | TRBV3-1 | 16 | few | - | TGTGCCAGCAGCCAAGATCCTGGGGATCACCATCAGCCCCAGCATTTT | CASSQDPGDHHQPQHF
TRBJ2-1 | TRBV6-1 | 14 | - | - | TGTGCCAGCAGTGAAAGCCAGGGTTGGAATGAGCAGTTCTTC | CASSESQGWNEQFF
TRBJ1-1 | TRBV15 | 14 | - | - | TGTGCCACCAGCCGACCTTGGGAGGGCACTGAAGCTTTCTTT | CATSRPWEGTEAFF
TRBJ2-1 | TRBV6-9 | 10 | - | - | TGTGCCAGCAGTTATTATGAGCAGTTCTTC | CASSYYEQFF
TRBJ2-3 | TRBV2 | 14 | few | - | TGTGCCAGCAGTGAATGGCGAAACACAGATACGCAGTATTTT | CASSEWRNTDTQYF
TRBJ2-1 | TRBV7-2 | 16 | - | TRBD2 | TGTGCCAGCGGCTCCCTAGCGGGGAAGACCTACAATGAGCAGTTCTTC | CASGSLAGKTYNEQFF
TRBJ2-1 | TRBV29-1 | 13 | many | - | TGCAGCGTCCTGGACCCATCGGGAGCTGAGCAGTTCTTC | CSVLDPSGAEQFF
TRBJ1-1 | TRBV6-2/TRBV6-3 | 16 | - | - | TGTGCCAGCAGGAAGGGGGGGGCGATTTCCAACACTGAAGCTTTCTTT | CASRKGGAISNTEAFF
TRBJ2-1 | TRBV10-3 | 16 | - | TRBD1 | TGTGCCACACGGAAATTGGAGGGACAGGGGAGTAATGAGCAGTTCTTC | CATRKLEGQGSNEQFF
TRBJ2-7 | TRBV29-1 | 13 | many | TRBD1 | TGCAGCGTTGTAAGAGGGGGCTTGTACGAGCAGTACTTC | CSVVRGGLYEQYF
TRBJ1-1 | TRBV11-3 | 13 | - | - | TGTGCCAGCAGCTTAGAGAGGAGTAATGAAGCTTTCTTT | CASSLERSNEAFF
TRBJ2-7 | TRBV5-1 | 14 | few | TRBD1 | TGCGCCAGCAGATCCGGGACAGAGTCCTACGAGCAGTACTTC | CASRSGTESYEQYF
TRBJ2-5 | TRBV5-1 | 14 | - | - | TGCGCCAGCAGCGACGGGAGCGAGATAGAGACCCAGTACTTC | CASSDGSEIETQYF
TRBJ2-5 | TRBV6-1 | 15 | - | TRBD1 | TGTGCCTGCAGTGAAGAGGGCAGGGGGCAAGAGACCCAGTACTTC | CACSEEGRGQETQYF
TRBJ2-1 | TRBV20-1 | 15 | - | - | TGCAGTGCTAGAGATTTTTTAAGGTTGGGCGGTGAGCAGTTCTTC | CSARDFLRLGGEQFF
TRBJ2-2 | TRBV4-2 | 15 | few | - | TGTGCCAGCAGCCAAGAGACAAAGAACACCGGGGAGCTGTTTTTT | CASSQETKNTGELFF
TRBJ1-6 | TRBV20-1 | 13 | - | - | TGCAGTGCTAACCTGGCGGGCGCTTCACCCCTCCACTTT | CSANLAGASPLHF
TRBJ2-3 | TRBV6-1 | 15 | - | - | TGTGCCAGCAGGCGAGGGGGGCGAAGCACAGATACGCAGTATTTT | CASRRGGRSTDTQYF
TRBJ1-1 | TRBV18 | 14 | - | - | TGTGCCAGCTCAGACAGACAGTCCGTAACTGAAGCTTTCTTT | CASSDRQSVTEAFF
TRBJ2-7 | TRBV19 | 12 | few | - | TGTGCCAGGGTGGACATAATCCACGAGCAGTACTTC | CARVDIIHEQYF
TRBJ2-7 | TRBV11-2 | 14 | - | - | TGTGCCAGCAGCCCACGGTACGGGGTCTACGAGCAGTACTTC | CASSPRYGVYEQYF
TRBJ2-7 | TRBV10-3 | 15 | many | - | TGTGCCATCAGTGAGCCGCCCGGGTTGTCCGCACAGCAGTACTTC | CAISEPPGLSAQQYF
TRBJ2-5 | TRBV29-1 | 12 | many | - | TGCAGCGTTGAACTAGCTGAAGAGACCCAGTACTTC | CSVELAEETQYF
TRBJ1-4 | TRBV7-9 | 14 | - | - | TGTGCCAGCAGCTTAGGGGAGGCTAATGAAAAACTGTTTTTT | CASSLGEANEKLFF
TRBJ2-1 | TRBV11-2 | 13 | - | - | TGTGCCAGCAGCTCGACAGTTCACAATGAGCAGTTCTTC | CASSSTVHNEQFF
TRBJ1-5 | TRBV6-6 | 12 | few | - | TGTGCCAGCAGCCATCCGAATCAGCCCCAGCATTTT | CASSHPNQPQHF
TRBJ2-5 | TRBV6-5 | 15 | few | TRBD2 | TGTGCCAGCAGTAACCAACTAGCGGCCCAAGAGACCCAGTACTTC | CASSNQLAAQETQYF
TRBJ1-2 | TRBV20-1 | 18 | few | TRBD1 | TGCAGTACTACAATGATAAAAGGACAGGGGGATCGGGACTATGGCTACACCTTC | CSTTMIKGQGDRDYGYTF
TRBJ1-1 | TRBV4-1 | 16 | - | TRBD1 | TGCGCCAGCAGCCACCCCGAGACAGGGGGCCTCACTGAAGCTTTCTTT | CASSHPETGGLTEAFF
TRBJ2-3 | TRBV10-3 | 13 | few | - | TGTGCCATCAGTGGAGGGGACACAGATACGCAGTATTTT | CAISGGDTDTQYF
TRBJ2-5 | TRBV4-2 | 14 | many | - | TGTGCCAGCAGCCAAGCTGGGAGCTCGGAGACCCAGTACTTC | CASSQAGSSETQYF
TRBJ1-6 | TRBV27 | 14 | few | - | TGTGCCACCTGTTGGGCCTGGCCCTTGGCACCCCTCCACTTT | CATCWAWPLAPLHF
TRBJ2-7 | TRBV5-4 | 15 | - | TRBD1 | TGTGCCAGCAGCCCGGGACAGGGTGATACCTACGAGCAGTACTTC | CASSPGQGDTYEQYF
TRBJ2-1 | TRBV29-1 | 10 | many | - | TGCAGCGTCTCCTACAATGAGCAGTTCTTC | CSVSYNEQFF
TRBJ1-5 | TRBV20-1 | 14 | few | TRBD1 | TGCAGTGCTAGTGAGGGGACAGGGGGGCTGCCCCAGCATTTT | CSASEGTGGLPQHF
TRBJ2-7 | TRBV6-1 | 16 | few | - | TGTGCCAGCAGTGTTGGGGGGACAGTGAGCTCCTACGAGCAGTACTTC | CASSVGGTVSSYEQYF
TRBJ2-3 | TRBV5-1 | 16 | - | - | TGCGCCAGCAACTTGGCCGTTGGACGGAACACAGATACGCAGTATTTT | CASNLAVGRNTDTQYF
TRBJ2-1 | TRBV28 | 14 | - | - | TGTGCCAGCAGTAACCAGGGACTCGACAATGAGCAGTTCTTC | CASSNQGLDNEQFF
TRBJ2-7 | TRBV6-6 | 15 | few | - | TGTGCCAGCAGTTTGGCGGGACACCCTAACAACGAGCAGTACTTC | CASSLAGHPNNEQYF
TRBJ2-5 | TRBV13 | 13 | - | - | TGTGCCAGCAGCTTACTTCTGGGAGAGACCCAGTACTTC | CASSLLLGETQYF
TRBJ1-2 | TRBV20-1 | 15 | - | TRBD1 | TGCAGTGCTAGAGATCAGACAGGGTCGAGCTATGGCTACACCTTC | CSARDQTGSSYGYTF
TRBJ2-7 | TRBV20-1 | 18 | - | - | TGCAGTGCTAGAGACGTGGACAACAGAGGACCAAGAAGATACGAGCAGTACTTC | CSARDVDNRGPRRYEQYF
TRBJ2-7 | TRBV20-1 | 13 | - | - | TGCAGTGCTTTGGAGGGAAGCTCCTACGAGCAGTACTTC | CSALEGSSYEQYF
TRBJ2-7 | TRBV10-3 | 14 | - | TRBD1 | TGTGCCATCAGTGCCACAGGGGGGACCTACGAGCAGTACTTC | CAISATGGTYEQYF
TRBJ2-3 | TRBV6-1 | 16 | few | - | TGTGCCAGCAGTAGCGGAGGCCGGGGGAACGCAGATACGCAGTATTTT | CASSSGGRGNADTQYF
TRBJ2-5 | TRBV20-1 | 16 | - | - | TGCAGCTATGACCAGGGCGGAACTACCTCTAGGGAGACCCAGTACTTC | CSYDQGGTTSRETQYF
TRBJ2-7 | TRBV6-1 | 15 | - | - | TGTGCCAGCAGTGAATATTTTGACATCTTATACGAGCAGTACTTC | CASSEYFDILYEQYF
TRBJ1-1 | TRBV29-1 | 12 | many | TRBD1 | TGCAGCGTGGGAAGGGACAGCGGACTTTCTTTCTTT | CSVGRDSGLSFF
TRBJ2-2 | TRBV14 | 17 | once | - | TGTGCCAGCAGCCAAGATCAGGTCACAGCAAACACCGGGGAGCTGTTTTTT | CASSQDQVTANTGELFF
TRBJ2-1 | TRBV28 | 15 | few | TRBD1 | TGTGCCAGCAGAAAAACGGACAGGTTTTACAATGAGCAGTTCTTC | CASRKTDRFYNEQFF
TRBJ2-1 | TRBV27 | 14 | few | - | TGTGCCAGCAGTTTAGGGGCATGGTACAATGAGCAGTTCTTC | CASSLGAWYNEQFF
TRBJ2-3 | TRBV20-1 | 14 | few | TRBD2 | TGCAGTGCTTCCCGGGAGGGCCGGGTAGATACGCAGTATTTT | CSASREGRVDTQYF
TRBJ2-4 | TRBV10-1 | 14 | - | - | TGCGCCAGCAGTGATAAAAGAACCAAAAACATTCAGTACTTC | CASSDKRTKNIQYF
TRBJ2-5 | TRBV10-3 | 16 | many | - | TGTGCCATCAGTGATCGTCCGGGACAAAGTAAAGAGACCCAGTACTTC | CAISDRPGQSKETQYF
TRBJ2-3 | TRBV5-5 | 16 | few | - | TGTGCCAGCAGCTTCAGGGGGGCCCTTGTTATGGATACGCGGTATTTT | CASSFRGALVMDTRYF